This T cell receptor (beta chain) was recorded in a study of tumor-infiltrating lymphocytes in primary liver carcinoma. Looking at the study overall: The neoplasms were of stage T1-T3 N0M0, with dimensions of about 4.2 to 11 cm across. In every tissue type, samples returned a similar yield of roughly 3.5 to 8 million productive TCRbeta reads.

Researchers drew blood RNA from unsorted whole blood and extracted germline DNA as well. This clonotype came up a few times. cDNA specific to TCR beta was made from around 530 ng of total RNA, with a constant-region primer employed for priming. Three-round nested multiplex PCR performed with slightly modified ARM-PCR produced the TCR beta libraries. The first two PCR rounds used TRBV1-TRBV30 primers with a Cbeta primer, roughly 10 cycles each. TCRdb processed the multiplex PCR reads anew with MiXCR; each CDR3 protein has one entry. The table has about 330,000 distinct CDR3 sequences, roughly 61% seen once. This CDR3 contains 14 residues. Germline CDR1 MNHNS, CDR2 SASEGT. V was trimmed by 6 bases and J by 1 base, leaving 11 bases between them.

The chain carries TRBV6-1 and TRBJ2-3, with D tentatively TRBD1 (6 bases). The clonotype was recovered from a man between 35 and 55 years old with primary liver carcinoma and hepatitis B virus infection. The sequencing sample was made of peripheral blood. CDR3: CASSWAGGTDTQYF. The CDR3 DNA reads as TGTGCCAGCAGCTGGGCAGGGGGCACAGATACGCAGTATTTT.